This TCR beta chain appears in the sequencing data of a study of shared clonotypes between healthy human individuals. Whole-study results and caveats: The four-donor shared clonotypes exceeded non-shared clonotypes in generation probability, with non-shared ones scoring lower. Apart from blood, nothing was sampled; tissue repertoires likely differ. Incompleteness in sorted-subset sequencing, despite large depth, was shown by rarefaction.

Germline V gene lookup returns CDR1 MNHEY and CDR2 SMNVEV (reference sequence). The CDR3 spans 13 residues. V was clipped by 2 bases and J by 10 bases, with 12 bases between them. Clones were sequenced by immunoSEQ multiplex PCR, and TCRdb holds only the in-frame ones, with some missing. The sample consists of nearly 1 million clones, roughly 72% of them appearing once. Concerning this clone: Its cognate antigen is unknown.

The source of this sequence is a man between 18 and 29 years old in good health. The chain has TRBV27 and TRBJ2-1; the D call may be TRBD1 or TRBD2 (5 bases each). The source material was memory CD4+ T cells sorted from blood. Described subset: CD45RA-negative fraction. The CDR3 loop is CASSLVSWGEQFF. The CDR3 nucleotides read TGTGCCAGCAGTTTAGTCAGTTGGGGGGAGCAGTTCTTC.